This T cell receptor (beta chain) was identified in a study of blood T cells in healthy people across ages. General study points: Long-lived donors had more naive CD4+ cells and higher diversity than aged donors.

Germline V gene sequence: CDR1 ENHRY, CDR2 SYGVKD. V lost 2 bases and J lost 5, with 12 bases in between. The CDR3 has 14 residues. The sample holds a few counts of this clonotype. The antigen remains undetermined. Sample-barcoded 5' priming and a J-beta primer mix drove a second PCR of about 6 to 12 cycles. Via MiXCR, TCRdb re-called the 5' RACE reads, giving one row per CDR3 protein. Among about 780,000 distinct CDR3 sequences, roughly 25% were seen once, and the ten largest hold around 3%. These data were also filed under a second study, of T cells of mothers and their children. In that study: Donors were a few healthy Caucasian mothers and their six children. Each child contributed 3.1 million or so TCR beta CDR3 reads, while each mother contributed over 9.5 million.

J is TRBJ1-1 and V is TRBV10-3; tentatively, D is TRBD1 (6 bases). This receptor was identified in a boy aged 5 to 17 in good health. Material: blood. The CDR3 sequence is CAISEARGNTEAFF. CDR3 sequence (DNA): TGTGCCATCAGTGAGGCCAGGGGAAATACTGAAGCTTTCTTT.